This T cell receptor beta chain is from a study of blood T cell repertoires in COVID-19. The overall study: PBMCs, B-cell-depleted T cells, or T cells provided the cDNA or gDNA that made up the material.

Under the authors' procedure: Quantification of nucleated cells was approximated via reference gene primer amplification. Clones were read by immunoSEQ multiplex PCR, and TCRdb kept only the in-frame ones, dropping some. The DNA was the basis for D and trimming; V, J and clone size are from that table. The sample records over 55,000 clones, about 89% being singletons. Losses at the gene ends were 5 bases for V and 3 bases for J; bases not matched to a gene: 10. The CDR3 runs to 18 residues. Germline-derived CDR1 and CDR2 are MNHEY and SMNVEV (reference sequence). The V gene is TRBV27, the J gene TRBJ2-3; 14 nucleotides align to TRBD2. Sequencing was carried out using peripheral blood. The TCR was taken from a man in his forties or fifties with active COVID-19. The CDR3 sequence is CASSPLPTSGRGTDTQYF. The DNA for the CDR3 is TGTGCCAGCAGTCCGCTCCCGACTAGCGGGAGGGGTACAGATACGCAGTATTTT.